This TCR beta chain was sequenced during a study of T cells in Graves' hyperthyroidism and ophthalmopathy. Background on the study: Peripheral blood was secured at the point of initial diagnosis, before any treatment. The study, taken as a whole, reports: Clonotypes that were expanded in thyroid above 0.001 mostly appeared in blood too. Onset of ophthalmopathy came a median around 6.2 months after the model predicted it.

The V end was cut by 2 bases, the J end by 3 bases, with 10 bases between. The CDR3 covers 14 residues. Germline CDR1 is SGHRS and CDR2 is YFSETQ. TCR beta CDR3 regions were amplified from RNA. The HTBI primer set drove a first-round RT-PCR of the TCR CDR3. TCRdb passed the multiplex PCR reads through MiXCR, listing each CDR3 protein once. This table has around 580,000 distinct CDR3 sequences, roughly a sixth appearing once. With respect to this clonotype: Antigen: not known.

The rearrangement links TRBV5-1 to TRBJ2-3; D call uncertain. This TCR came from a woman between 18 and 29 years old with Graves' hyperthyroidism. Source material: blood. The DNA of the CDR3 is TGCGCCAGCAGCTTCGCCGACTCAACAGATACGCAGTATTTT. This codes for CASSFADSTDTQYF. Based on the CDR3 plus reference TRBV5-1 and TRBJ2-3, the full variable domain is KAGVTQTPRYLIKTRGQQVTLSCSPISGHRSVSWYQQTPGQGLQFLFEYFSETQRNKGNFPGRFSGRQFSNSRSEMNVSTLELGDSALYLCASSFADSTDTQYFGPGTRLTVL.